This is a list of T cell receptor beta chains from one sample in a study of regulatory T cells in long-lasting Graves disease. TCRdb called the multiplex PCR reads again in MiXCR, with one record for every CDR3 protein. This table holds around 460,000 distinct CDR3 sequences, roughly 21% found once. Sequences were derived from peripheral blood mononuclear cells (PBMCs), sampled when the disease was refractory, from a patient treated with antithyroid drugs. The receptors were sampled from a female donor with Graves disease. CDR3s include the opening cysteine and the closing phenylalanine or tryptophan. Fields, in order: J gene, D gene, V gene, CDR3 length, clone size, CDR3 DNA, CDR3 protein. D genes are given only for firm matches. The size entry is marked missing in some rows and otherwise reads once, few, many or a size class.

j_gene: TRBJ2-2
d_gene: -
v_gene: TRBV11-2
len: 16
abundance: many
CDR3nt: TGTGCCAGCAGCTTAGTACGGAACTTGAACACCGGGGAGCTGTTTTTT
CDR3aa: CASSLVRNLNTGELFF

j_gene: TRBJ2-7
d_gene: -
v_gene: TRBV7-9
len: 12
abundance: many
CDR3nt: TGTGCCAGCAGCGGGGGAGGAGGGGAGCAGTACTTC
CDR3aa: CASSGGGGEQYF

j_gene: TRBJ2-7
d_gene: TRBD2
v_gene: TRBV20-1
len: 17
abundance: -
CDR3nt: TGCAGTGCTAGGCTCGAGCGGGAGGCCCTCAGCCCCTACGAGCAGTACTTC
CDR3aa: CSARLEREALSPYEQYF

j_gene: TRBJ1-2
d_gene: -
v_gene: TRBV19
len: 16
abundance: -
CDR3nt: TGTGCCAGTAGTATAGAAAGGAGATCGGACAGCTATGGCTACACCTTC
CDR3aa: CASSIERRSDSYGYTF

j_gene: TRBJ1-1
d_gene: -
v_gene: TRBV6-5
len: 12
abundance: many
CDR3nt: TGTGCCAGCAGTTATTCAGATACTGAAGCTTTCTTT
CDR3aa: CASSYSDTEAFF

j_gene: TRBJ1-2
d_gene: TRBD1
v_gene: TRBV6-5
len: 15
abundance: many
CDR3nt: TGTGCCAGCAGTTACTTGACAGGGAAGGACGGTGGCTACACCTTC
CDR3aa: CASSYLTGKDGGYTF

j_gene: TRBJ2-5
d_gene: -
v_gene: TRBV24-1
len: 13
abundance: many
CDR3nt: TGTGCCACCGGGGACTTAAGAGGGGAGACCCAGTACTTC
CDR3aa: CATGDLRGETQYF

j_gene: TRBJ2-2
d_gene: -
v_gene: TRBV12-3/TRBV12-4
len: 14
abundance: few
CDR3nt: TGTGCCAGCAGTCCCAATTCCGGCGCCGGGGAGCTGTTTTTT
CDR3aa: CASSPNSGAGELFF

j_gene: TRBJ1-2
d_gene: -
v_gene: TRBV9
len: 14
abundance: many
CDR3nt: TGTGCCAGCAGCGATGGGCCCAATCCGCATGGCTACACCTTC
CDR3aa: CASSDGPNPHGYTF

j_gene: TRBJ1-5
d_gene: -
v_gene: TRBV12-5
len: 13
abundance: -
CDR3nt: TGTGCTAGTGGTTTAGAAATAGGACAGCCCCAGCATTTT
CDR3aa: CASGLEIGQPQHF

j_gene: TRBJ2-7
d_gene: -
v_gene: TRBV29-1
len: 13
abundance: few
CDR3nt: TGCAGCGTTGGGAGAGGAATCTCCTACGAGCAGTACTTC
CDR3aa: CSVGRGISYEQYF

j_gene: TRBJ2-5
d_gene: -
v_gene: TRBV7-2
len: 17
abundance: many
CDR3nt: TGTGCCAGCAGCCCCTCCCTGGGGACGGACTACCAAGAGACCCAGTACTTC
CDR3aa: CASSPSLGTDYQETQYF

j_gene: TRBJ2-4
d_gene: -
v_gene: TRBV6-9
len: 13
abundance: few
CDR3nt: TGTGCCAGCAGTTCGACAGCCAAAAACATTCAGTACTTC
CDR3aa: CASSSTAKNIQYF

j_gene: TRBJ2-5
d_gene: TRBD1
v_gene: TRBV2
len: 16
abundance: many
CDR3nt: TGTGCCAGCAGCCTCAGCCGGGACAGCCTACTAGAGACCCAGTACTTC
CDR3aa: CASSLSRDSLLETQYF

j_gene: TRBJ1-5
d_gene: -
v_gene: TRBV6-1
len: 16
abundance: many
CDR3nt: TGTGCCAGCAGTGGGGCGGACTTAAACAGCAATCAGCCCCAGCATTTT
CDR3aa: CASSGADLNSNQPQHF

j_gene: TRBJ1-2
d_gene: -
v_gene: TRBV6-5
len: 15
abundance: many
CDR3nt: TGTGCCAGCAGTTACGGGGGGGCCGGATTCTATGGCTACACCTTC
CDR3aa: CASSYGGAGFYGYTF

j_gene: TRBJ1-1
d_gene: -
v_gene: TRBV2
len: 14
abundance: few
CDR3nt: TGTGCCAGCAGTGAAGGGATGGAAAACACTGAAGCTTTCTTT
CDR3aa: CASSEGMENTEAFF

j_gene: TRBJ2-2
d_gene: -
v_gene: TRBV6-2/TRBV6-3
len: 16
abundance: few
CDR3nt: TGTGCCAGCAGTTATACCGGGGACGCGAGTAACGGGGAGCTGTTTTTT
CDR3aa: CASSYTGDASNGELFF

j_gene: TRBJ2-6
d_gene: -
v_gene: TRBV20-1
len: 14
abundance: -
CDR3nt: TGCAGTGCTAGCGGCCACCTTGGGGCCAACGTCCTGACTTTC
CDR3aa: CSASGHLGANVLTF

j_gene: TRBJ1-1
d_gene: TRBD1
v_gene: TRBV7-2
len: 15
abundance: many
CDR3nt: TGTGCCAGCAGCTTAGCGATGGGGCAGGGGGAAGAAGCTTTCTTT
CDR3aa: CASSLAMGQGEEAFF

j_gene: TRBJ1-2
d_gene: TRBD1
v_gene: TRBV9
len: 16
abundance: -
CDR3nt: TGTGCCAGCAGCGGAAACCAGGGGGCGCAGGACTATGGCTACACCTTC
CDR3aa: CASSGNQGAQDYGYTF

j_gene: TRBJ1-1
d_gene: -
v_gene: TRBV7-9
len: 14
abundance: few
CDR3nt: TGTGCCAGCAGCTTAGCGCCAGGGAGCACTGAAGCTTTCTTT
CDR3aa: CASSLAPGSTEAFF

j_gene: TRBJ1-5
d_gene: -
v_gene: TRBV6-1
len: 16
abundance: few
CDR3nt: TGTGCCAGCACCCAACTGGGGGGAAGGAGCAATCAGCCCCAGCATTTT
CDR3aa: CASTQLGGRSNQPQHF

j_gene: TRBJ1-1
d_gene: TRBD1
v_gene: TRBV29-1
len: 14
abundance: -
CDR3nt: TGCAGTTACAGGGGCTCGGCTCCGAACACTGAAGCTTTCTTT
CDR3aa: CSYRGSAPNTEAFF

j_gene: TRBJ1-5
d_gene: -
v_gene: TRBV28
len: 16
abundance: many
CDR3nt: TGTGCCAGCAGTCCTCACTACAGGGTAGGGAATCAGCCCCAGCATTTT
CDR3aa: CASSPHYRVGNQPQHF

j_gene: TRBJ2-7
d_gene: -
v_gene: TRBV30
len: 14
abundance: -
CDR3nt: TGTGCCTGGAGCGGACTTACCGTGGACTACGAGCAGTACTTC
CDR3aa: CAWSGLTVDYEQYF

j_gene: TRBJ1-1
d_gene: -
v_gene: TRBV5-1
len: 14
abundance: many
CDR3nt: TGCGCCAGCAGCTTGGGGCAGGATAACACTGAAGCTTTCTTT
CDR3aa: CASSLGQDNTEAFF

j_gene: TRBJ2-5
d_gene: TRBD2
v_gene: TRBV28
len: 17
abundance: many
CDR3nt: TGTGCCAGCAGTCCCCCCCCGACTAGCGCAACAGAAGAGACCCAGTACTTC
CDR3aa: CASSPPPTSATEETQYF

j_gene: TRBJ2-6
d_gene: -
v_gene: TRBV28
len: 15
abundance: many
CDR3nt: TGTGCCAGCAGTACGGGACGTACCCGGCCCAACGTCCTGACTTTC
CDR3aa: CASSTGRTRPNVLTF

j_gene: TRBJ1-2
d_gene: TRBD1
v_gene: TRBV29-1
len: 14
abundance: -
CDR3nt: TGCAGCGTTGGGGAGTGGGACAGGGAGTATGGCTACACCTTC
CDR3aa: CSVGEWDREYGYTF

j_gene: TRBJ2-5
d_gene: TRBD1
v_gene: TRBV11-2
len: 15
abundance: -
CDR3nt: TGTGCCAGCAGCTTAGGGGGACAGGGGGCCGCGGCCCAGTACTTC
CDR3aa: CASSLGGQGAAAQYF

j_gene: TRBJ2-5
d_gene: -
v_gene: TRBV28
len: 15
abundance: many
CDR3nt: TGTGCCAGCAGTTTCAGCGGGACAGCCCTGGAGACCCAGTACTTC
CDR3aa: CASSFSGTALETQYF

j_gene: TRBJ1-1
d_gene: TRBD1
v_gene: TRBV12-3/TRBV12-4
len: 14
abundance: many
CDR3nt: TGTGCCAGCAGACTGGGACAGGCGAACACTGAAGCTTTCTTT
CDR3aa: CASRLGQANTEAFF

j_gene: TRBJ1-2
d_gene: -
v_gene: TRBV19
len: 16
abundance: -
CDR3nt: TGTGCCAGTAGTATAGACCCCGACAGCCGGAGATATGGCTACACCTTC
CDR3aa: CASSIDPDSRRYGYTF

j_gene: TRBJ2-7
d_gene: TRBD1
v_gene: TRBV28
len: 14
abundance: many
CDR3nt: TGTGCCAGCAGGGGAGCGGGGACAGGGGATGAGCAGTACTTC
CDR3aa: CASRGAGTGDEQYF

j_gene: TRBJ1-1
d_gene: TRBD1
v_gene: TRBV28
len: 12
abundance: -
CDR3nt: TGTGCCAGCAGCCCCGGACAGGGATCTGCTTTCTTT
CDR3aa: CASSPGQGSAFF

j_gene: TRBJ2-5
d_gene: TRBD2
v_gene: TRBV5-1
len: 15
abundance: many
CDR3nt: TGCGCCAGCAGCTTCGAGTTCGGGGGAGGGGAGACCCAGTACTTC
CDR3aa: CASSFEFGGGETQYF

j_gene: TRBJ2-6
d_gene: TRBD1
v_gene: TRBV7-8
len: 18
abundance: few
CDR3nt: TGTGCCAGCAGCTCTCGGACAGGGGGAGGTTCTGGGGCCAACGTCCTGACTTTC
CDR3aa: CASSSRTGGGSGANVLTF

j_gene: TRBJ1-2
d_gene: -
v_gene: TRBV7-2
len: 15
abundance: -
CDR3nt: TGTGCCAGCAGCTTAGCGTACGGCTCTGGCTATGGCTACACCTTC
CDR3aa: CASSLAYGSGYGYTF

j_gene: TRBJ1-1
d_gene: -
v_gene: TRBV6-1
len: 15
abundance: few
CDR3nt: TGTGCCAGCAGAGAACAAGCCGAGCGGCGCACTGAAGCTTTCTTT
CDR3aa: CASREQAERRTEAFF

j_gene: TRBJ1-1
d_gene: TRBD1
v_gene: TRBV20-1
len: 15
abundance: -
CDR3nt: TGCAGTGCTATTAAACGGGACAGGTCTTTCACTGAAGCTTTCTTT
CDR3aa: CSAIKRDRSFTEAFF

j_gene: TRBJ1-1
d_gene: -
v_gene: TRBV6-5
len: 14
abundance: few
CDR3nt: TGTGCCAGCAGTTACTCTCCCTTTGGCACTAAAGCTTTCTTT
CDR3aa: CASSYSPFGTKAFF

j_gene: TRBJ1-3
d_gene: -
v_gene: TRBV6-2/TRBV6-3
len: 15
abundance: once
CDR3nt: TGTGCCCCCCAGGGAGTCCCCTTCTCTGGAAACACCATATATTTT
CDR3aa: CAPQGVPFSGNTIYF

j_gene: TRBJ1-1
d_gene: -
v_gene: TRBV7-2
len: 16
abundance: few
CDR3nt: TGTGCCAGCAGCTCTCTATGGGGCCCGGGACGAGCTGAAGCTTTCTTT
CDR3aa: CASSSLWGPGRAEAFF

j_gene: TRBJ2-7
d_gene: -
v_gene: TRBV7-9
len: 14
abundance: few
CDR3nt: TGTGCCAGCAGCCTAGTGGGGGCTGTCTACGAGCAGTACTTC
CDR3aa: CASSLVGAVYEQYF

j_gene: TRBJ2-2
d_gene: -
v_gene: TRBV7-9
len: 13
abundance: many
CDR3nt: TGTGCCAGCAGCCTTCTAGGGACCGGGGAGCTGTTTTTT
CDR3aa: CASSLLGTGELFF

j_gene: TRBJ2-7
d_gene: TRBD2
v_gene: TRBV20-1
len: 15
abundance: few
CDR3nt: TGCAGTGCTAGAGAGAACGGGGGGTTCTCCTACGAGCAGTACTTC
CDR3aa: CSARENGGFSYEQYF

j_gene: TRBJ2-5
d_gene: -
v_gene: TRBV5-1
len: 15
abundance: few
CDR3nt: TGCGCCAGCAGCTTGGCCCAGGGCGTGGGAGAGACCCAGTACTTC
CDR3aa: CASSLAQGVGETQYF

j_gene: TRBJ1-2
d_gene: TRBD1
v_gene: TRBV5-1
len: 14
abundance: many
CDR3nt: TGCGCCAGCAGCTTGTCAAGGGACAGCGGCGGCTACACCTTC
CDR3aa: CASSLSRDSGGYTF

j_gene: TRBJ2-7
d_gene: TRBD1
v_gene: TRBV29-1
len: 15
abundance: few
CDR3nt: TGCAGCGTTGAAGATCGTGTAGACAGGGGGGTCGAGCAGTACTTC
CDR3aa: CSVEDRVDRGVEQYF

j_gene: TRBJ1-2
d_gene: -
v_gene: TRBV5-1
len: 15
abundance: few
CDR3nt: TGCGCCAGCAGCTTGTCCCCCGGGGAGGCCTATGGCTACACCTTC
CDR3aa: CASSLSPGEAYGYTF

j_gene: TRBJ1-1
d_gene: -
v_gene: TRBV6-1
len: 14
abundance: -
CDR3nt: TGTGCCAGCAGCACGAGCTGGGGGGCATATGAAGCTTTCTTT
CDR3aa: CASSTSWGAYEAFF

j_gene: TRBJ2-4
d_gene: -
v_gene: TRBV12-3/TRBV12-4
len: 15
abundance: many
CDR3nt: TGTGCCAGCAGTCAGGTGGGGCTAGCCAAAAACATTCAGTACTTC
CDR3aa: CASSQVGLAKNIQYF